This T cell receptor beta chain was profiled in a study of identical twins (dated by TCRdb to the mid-2010s). Regarding the research as a whole: To test whether fetal clonotypes persist, this study deep-sequenced TCR alpha and beta repertoires from monozygotic twins, from unrelated adults of various ages, and from cord blood. To rule out contamination, replicate twin experiments were performed at different times with different library preparation protocols.

Libraries were built with 5' RACE. Instrument on record: Illumina HiSeq 2000. A universal primer binding site was added through template switching, and the final cDNA carried a unique molecular identifier so that TCR cDNA molecules could be counted accurately. First-strand cDNA for TCR alpha and beta chains was synthesized from specific primers in the conserved constant-segment region. Each cDNA library was double barcoded, with a SMART-Mk sample barcode plus Illumina barcodes, to control for contamination. TruSeq adapter sequences along with Illumina sample barcodes were introduced in two successive PCR steps. The TCR alpha and beta cDNA libraries were sequenced on the Illumina HiSeq platform using custom primers. Per the source publication's procedure: Unique molecular identifiers were extracted from raw reads with MiGEC, and CDR3 positions were determined with MiXCR. For each individual, recombination models were inferred using an EM algorithm with the repgenHMM and IGoR tools. Shared clonotype analysis was performed with the tcR package in R, normalizing sharing by the product of cloneset sizes. Out-of-frame nonproductive sequences were analyzed to study raw recombination free of thymic and clonal selection effects. TCRdb applied fastp at Q25 and MiXCR to the public reads, then kept only in-frame beta chains. One record per CDR3 amino acid sequence lists the most common genes and DNA. The authors' filters were not applied to this entry. The sample data list 350,000 or so distinct CDR3 sequences, and 9% to 10% of these were observed just once. The biggest ten clones account for roughly 9% of the sample.

A distance of 11 bases separates the germline ends of V and J, which lose 8 bases and 2 bases respectively. Based on the germline V gene, the CDR1 and CDR2 sequences are KGHDR and SFDVKD. Spanning cysteine to phenylalanine, the CDR3 consists of 14 amino acids. Of all the DNA, just the CDR3 is kept, 42 bases in frame from base 1. This clonotype appeared a few times. The clone's antigen remains unknown. No base quality values were provided; no much bigger clone lies one nucleotide off. Every donor was a healthy Caucasian. The study also sequenced three unrelated non-twin adults: a male aged 18 to 30, a male aged 50 to 60 and a female aged 50 to 60. Using Miltenyi CD45RO+ enrichment and human naive T-cell isolation kits, memory (CD45RO+) and naive T cells were isolated from PBMC. Study-wide findings and limitations: Because the same donors could not be followed over many years, the conclusions relied on cross-sectional statistical analysis. Abundant cord blood beta clonotypes carried fewer insertions; young adult naive repertoires showed a weaker similar trend, while memory repertoires showed none. Invariant T cells such as MAIT and iNKT could partly confound zero-insertion analyses, though diverse VJ usage argued against this for most clonotypes. In monozygotic twins, recombination models systematically underestimated out-of-frame TCR alpha sharing, but the models matched the sharing seen between unrelated individuals. Out-of-frame TCR alpha sequences shared between twins showed an excess of low generation-probability sequences compared with coincidental sharing between unrelated individuals. In beta out-of-frame sequences, excess twin sharing was weaker, because having fewer shared sequences lowered the signal-to-noise ratio.

The sequenced material came from naive T cells sorted from blood. The sample's cell subset or site, from its label and the paper: cells isolated with a human naive T-cell isolation kit. Recombination connected TRBV24-1 to TRBJ2-2, with TRBD2 perhaps the D gene, on 5 matching bases. The source is a woman in her fifties or sixties in good health. The nucleotide sequence is TGTGCCACCAATGCGGGTGGTAACACCGGGGAGCTGTTTTTT. Protein translation: CATNAGGNTGELFF.